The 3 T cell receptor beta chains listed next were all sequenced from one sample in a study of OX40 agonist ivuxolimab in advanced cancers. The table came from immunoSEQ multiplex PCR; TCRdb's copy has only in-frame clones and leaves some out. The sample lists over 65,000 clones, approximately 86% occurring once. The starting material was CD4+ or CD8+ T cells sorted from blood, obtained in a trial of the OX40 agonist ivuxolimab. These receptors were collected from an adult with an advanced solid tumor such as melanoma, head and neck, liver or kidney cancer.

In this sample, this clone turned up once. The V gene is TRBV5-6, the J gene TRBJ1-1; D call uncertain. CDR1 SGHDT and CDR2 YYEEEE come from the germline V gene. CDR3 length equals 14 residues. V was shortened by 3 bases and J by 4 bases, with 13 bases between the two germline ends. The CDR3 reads CASSWRRRATEAFF. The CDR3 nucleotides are TGTGCCAGCAGCTGGCGACGGCGGGCCACTGAAGCTTTCTTT.

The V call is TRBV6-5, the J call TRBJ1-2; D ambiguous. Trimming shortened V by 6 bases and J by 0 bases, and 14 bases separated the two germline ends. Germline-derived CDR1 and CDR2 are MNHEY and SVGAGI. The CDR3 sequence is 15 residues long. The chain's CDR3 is CASSFGRNSNYGYTF. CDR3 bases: TGTGCCAGCAGCTTCGGACGCAATTCTAACTATGGCTACACCTTC.

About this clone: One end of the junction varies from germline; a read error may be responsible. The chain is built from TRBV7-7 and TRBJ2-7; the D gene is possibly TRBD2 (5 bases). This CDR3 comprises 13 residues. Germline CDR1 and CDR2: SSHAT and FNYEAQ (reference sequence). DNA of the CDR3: TGTGCTAGCAGCTTAGCGCAGGAGTACGAGCAGTACTTC. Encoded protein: CASSLAQEYEQYF.